The 11 T cell receptor beta chains given below trace back to one sample, sequenced in a study of OX40 agonist ivuxolimab in advanced cancers. Generated by immunoSEQ multiplex PCR, the TCRdb table keeps only in-frame clones and is missing some. The table records 40,000 or so clones, 85% of them present only once. The sample consisted of CD4+ or CD8+ T cells sorted from blood, taken in a trial of the OX40 agonist ivuxolimab. Receptor source: an adult with an advanced solid tumor such as melanoma, head and neck, liver or kidney cancer.

In this sample, this clone turned up many times. The final CDR3 position lacks the conserved phenylalanine or tryptophan, pointing to a likely read error. No DNA is shown, since the ends of the CDR3 on it are uncertain; the CDR3 is the one TCRdb lists. The chain carries TRBV6-5 and TRBJ2-7; the table gives TRBD1 as D, unverified against the DNA. Looked up from germline, CDR1 is MNHEY and CDR2 is SVGAGI. The CDR3 is 12 amino acids long, termini counted. This CDR3 reads CASRATGTANSS.

V gene TRBV6-5 combines with J gene TRBJ1-5; 7 nucleotides line up with TRBD1. CDR3 length: 13 amino acids. V trimming: 5 bases; J trimming: 6 bases; junction bases outside the gene matches: 4. From germline, CDR1 is MNHEY and CDR2 SVGAGI. Written as DNA, the CDR3 is TGTGCCAGCAGTGGACAGGCCTTTCAGCCCCAGCATTTT. Amino acids: CASSGQAFQPQHF.

This chain connects TRBV6-1 to TRBJ1-6; D remains ambiguous. The germline V and J ends were trimmed by 5 bases and 2 bases, with 7 bases remaining between them. The germline CDR1 and CDR2 sequences are MNHNS and SASEGT. This CDR3 is 14 amino acids long. CDR3 DNA sequence: TGTGCCAGCAGTTCAGGAGCCTATAATTCACCCCTCCACTTT. Encoded protein: CASSSGAYNSPLHF.

The rearrangement uses TRBV18 and TRBJ2-1; 10 nucleotides line up with TRBD2. With V trimmed by 3 bases and J by 7 bases, 9 bases remained unmatched. The CDR3 is 16 residues long. Germline loops: CDR1 KGHSH, CDR2 LQKENI. The CDR3 reads CASSPLAGAGTNEQFF. Here the CDR3 DNA reads TGTGCCAGCTCACCCCTAGCGGGGGCCGGGACAAATGAGCAGTTCTTC.

The chain recombines TRBV19 with TRBJ1-5, with TRBD1 matching over 8 bases. The germline V gene has CDR1 LNHDA and CDR2 SQIVND (reference sequence). Trimming at V came to 4 bases and at J to 7 bases, leaving 6 bases not matched to a gene. The CDR3 runs 14 residues. The CDR3 is CASSTRDRPQPQHF. CDR3 in DNA: TGTGCCAGTAGTACTCGGGACAGGCCCCAGCCCCAGCATTTT.

The chain uses TRBV25-1 and TRBJ2-7; no reliable D call. The CDR3 has 13 amino acids. From germline, CDR1 is MGHDK and CDR2 SYGVNS. Trimming took off 6 bases at V and 5 bases at J, with 14 bases between the two ends. The CDR3 sequence: CASRVIGKDEQYF. For the CDR3, the DNA is TGTGCCAGCAGGGTTATTGGGAAGGACGAGCAGTACTTC.

The gene calls are TRBV11-2 and TRBJ2-7; possibly TRBD1 or TRBD2 for D (6 bases each). CDR1 and CDR2 from the germline V gene are SGHAT and FQNNGV. V dropped 0 bases and J dropped 3 bases, with 15 bases sitting between them. CDR3 length: 16 residues. The CDR3 sequence is CASSLDQGRGGYEQYF. DNA of the CDR3: TGTGCCAGCAGCTTAGATCAGGGGCGGGGCGGCTACGAGCAGTACTTC.

This clone was picked up one time. The chain couples TRBV19 to TRBJ1-5; 12 bases agree with TRBD1. CDR3 length equals 15 residues. Losses at the gene ends were 7 bases for V and 6 bases for J; bases not matched to a gene: 7. Germline V gene sequence: CDR1 LNHDA, CDR2 SQIVND (reference sequence). The DNA of the CDR3 is TGTGCCAGTAACCCGGGACAGGGGGCGCGTCAGCCCCAGCATTTT. As protein: CASNPGQGARQPQHF.

The rearrangement links TRBV5-1 to TRBJ1-5; D not certain. Germline CDR1 is SGHRS and CDR2 is YFSETQ. CDR3 length: 15 amino acids. The V end was cut by 5 bases, the J end by 4 bases, with 16 bases between. The CDR3 DNA reads TGCGCCAGCAGGGCCCAAGGAGGCGCTAATCAGCCCCAGCATTTT. It encodes CASRAQGGANQPQHF.

The genes are TRBV27 and TRBJ1-5; possible D gene TRBD1, 6 bases. Germline V gives CDR1 MNHEY, CDR2 SMNVEV (reference sequence). CDR3 size: 15 residues. V shed 4 bases and J shed 6 bases, with 16 bases lying between them. CDR3 region: CASSSRQVSFQPQHF. As DNA, the CDR3 is TGTGCCAGCAGTTCGCGACAGGTCTCGTTTCAGCCCCAGCATTTT.

This clone appeared a few times. The chain combines TRBV19 with TRBJ1-6; D not resolved. CDR3 length: 15 amino acids. Germline CDR1 is LNHDA and CDR2 is SQIVND (reference sequence). V was trimmed by 4 bases and J by 14 bases, leaving 21 bases between them. CDR3: CASSTKGGPERALHF. The DNA for the CDR3 is TGTGCCAGTAGTACCAAAGGAGGACCGGAGAGGGCCCTCCACTTT.